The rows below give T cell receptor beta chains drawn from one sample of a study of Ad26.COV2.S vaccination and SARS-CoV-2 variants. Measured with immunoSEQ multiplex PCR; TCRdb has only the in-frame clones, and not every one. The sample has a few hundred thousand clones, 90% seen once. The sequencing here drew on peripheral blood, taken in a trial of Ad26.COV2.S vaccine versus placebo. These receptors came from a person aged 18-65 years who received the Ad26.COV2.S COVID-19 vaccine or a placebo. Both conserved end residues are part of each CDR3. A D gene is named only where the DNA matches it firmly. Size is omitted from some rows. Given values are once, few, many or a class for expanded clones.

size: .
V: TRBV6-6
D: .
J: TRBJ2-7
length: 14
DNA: TGTGCCAGCAGTTACCAGCTTAGCTCCTACGAGCAGTACTTC
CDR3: CASSYQLSSYEQYF

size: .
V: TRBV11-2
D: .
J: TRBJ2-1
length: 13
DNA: TGTGCCAGCAGGACCCTCTCCTACAATGAGCAGTTCTTC
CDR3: CASRTLSYNEQFF

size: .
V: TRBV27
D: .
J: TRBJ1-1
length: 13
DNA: TGTGCCAGCAGCGGACAGATGAACACTGAAGCTTTCTTT
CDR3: CASSGQMNTEAFF

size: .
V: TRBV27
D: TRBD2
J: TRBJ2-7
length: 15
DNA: TGTGCCAGCAGTCCGTCGGGGGGGGGCGCTTACGAGCAGTACTTC
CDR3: CASSPSGGGAYEQYF

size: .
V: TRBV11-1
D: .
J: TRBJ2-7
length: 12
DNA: TGTGCCAGCAGCGGTCCTAACTACGAGCAGTACTTC
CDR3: CASSGPNYEQYF

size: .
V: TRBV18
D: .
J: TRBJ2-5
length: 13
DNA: TGTGCCAGCTCACCGGTCGGGCAAGAGACCCAGTACTTC
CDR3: CASSPVGQETQYF

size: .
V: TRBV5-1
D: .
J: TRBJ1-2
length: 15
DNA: TGCGCCAGCAGCCCGGACGGAGCACCGAACTATGGCTACACCTTC
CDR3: CASSPDGAPNYGYTF

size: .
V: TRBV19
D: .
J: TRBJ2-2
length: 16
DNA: TGTGCCAGTATGGTGGGGCCGGGGGATGTTTCCGGGGAGCTGTTTTTT
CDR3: CASMVGPGDVSGELFF

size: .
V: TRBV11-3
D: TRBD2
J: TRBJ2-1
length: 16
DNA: TGTGCCAGCAGCCCACACAAGCGGGGAGCCTACAATGAGCAGTTCTTC
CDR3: CASSPHKRGAYNEQFF

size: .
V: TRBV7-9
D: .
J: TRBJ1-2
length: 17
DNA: TGTGCCAGCAGCTTAGCGGGCAGGGCAGGAGCTAACTATGGCTACACCTTC
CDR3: CASSLAGRAGANYGYTF

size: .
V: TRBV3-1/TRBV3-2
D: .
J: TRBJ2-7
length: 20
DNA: TGTGCCAGCAAGCCAAGATCAGGCCGACAGCAGCGGGCCTCCTCCTACGAGCAGTACTTC
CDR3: CASKPRSGRQQRASSYEQYF

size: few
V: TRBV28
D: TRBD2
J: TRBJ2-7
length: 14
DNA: TGTGCCAGCACACGAGCGGGAACGTCCTACGAGCAGTACTTC
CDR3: CASTRAGTSYEQYF

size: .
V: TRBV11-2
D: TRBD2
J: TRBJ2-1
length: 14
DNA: TGTGCCAGTAAACCTACTAGCGGGAATTATGAGCAGTTCTTC
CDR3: CASKPTSGNYEQFF

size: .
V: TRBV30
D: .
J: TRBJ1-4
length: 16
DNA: TGTGCCTGGAGTGTAAGGGTAGGCATCGGAGGTGAAAAACTGTTTTTT
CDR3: CAWSVRVGIGGEKLFF

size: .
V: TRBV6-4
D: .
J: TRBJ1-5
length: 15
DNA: TGTGCCAGCAGTTCCACGCCAACCCTGGGTCAGCCCCAGCATTTT
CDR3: CASSSTPTLGQPQHF

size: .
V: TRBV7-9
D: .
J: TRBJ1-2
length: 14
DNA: TGTGCCAGCAGCTTAGGTGGTGATAACTATGGCTACACCTTC
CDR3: CASSLGGDNYGYTF

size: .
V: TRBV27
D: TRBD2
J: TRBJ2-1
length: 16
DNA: TGTGCCAGCAGTTTTACTAGCGGGAGGGCAATGGTTGAGCAGTTCTTC
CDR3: CASSFTSGRAMVEQFF

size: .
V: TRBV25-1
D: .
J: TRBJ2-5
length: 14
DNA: TGTGCCAGCAGTGAAAACCCACCCAGAAAGACCCAGTACTTC
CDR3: CASSENPPRKTQYF

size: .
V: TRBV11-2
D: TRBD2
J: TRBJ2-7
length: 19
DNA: TGTGCCAGCAGCCTCGGACTAGCGGGAGAGAATAGCCTCTCCTACGAGCAGTACTTC
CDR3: CASSLGLAGENSLSYEQYF

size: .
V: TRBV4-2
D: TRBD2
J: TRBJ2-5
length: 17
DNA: TGTGCCAGCAGCCAAGACCGACTAGCGGGAGGGGAGGAGACCCAGTACTTC
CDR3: CASSQDRLAGGEETQYF

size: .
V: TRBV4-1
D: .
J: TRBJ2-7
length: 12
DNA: TGCGCCAGCAGCCAAGATGGCTACGAGCAGTACTTC
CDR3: CASSQDGYEQYF

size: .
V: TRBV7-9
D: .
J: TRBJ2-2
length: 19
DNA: TGTGCCAGCAGCTTAGCGGGGGCCAGGCTGCTTGCGAACACCGGGGAGCTGTTTTTT
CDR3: CASSLAGARLLANTGELFF

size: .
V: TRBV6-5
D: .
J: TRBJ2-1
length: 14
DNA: TGTGCCAGCAGTTACTCGCATGCCGCTAGTGAGCAGTTCTTC
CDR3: CASSYSHAASEQFF